This T cell receptor beta chain was sequenced during a study of OX40 agonist ivuxolimab in advanced cancers. Measured with immunoSEQ multiplex PCR; TCRdb has only the in-frame clones, and not every one. The sample has 50,000 or so clones, less than 85% seen once. If patients had autoimmune disease history or systemic immunosuppression, they were excluded. Study-level results: More expanded clones were found, on average, in CD8+ than in CD4+ T cells. Low normalized T-cell clonal expansion also characterized some of the nonresponders.

This clone has more than one count but fewer than ten. Its target is unknown. The sample was CD4+ or CD8+ T cells sorted from blood, taken in a trial of the OX40 agonist ivuxolimab. The sequence derives from an adult with an advanced solid tumor such as melanoma, head and neck, liver or kidney cancer.

This CDR3 is CATQENYEQYF. The CDR3 region has the DNA TGTGCCACGCAGGAGAACTACGAGCAGTACTTC. The chain employs TRBV19 and TRBJ2-7; D uncertain. V shed 10 bases and J shed 3 bases, with 10 bases lying between them. Germline assignment: CDR1 LNHDA and CDR2 SQIVND (reference sequence). This CDR3 is built from 11 residues.